The present T cell receptor beta chain was sequenced within a study of shared clonotypes between healthy human individuals (dated by TCRdb to about 2020). General notes on the study: A few men and two women, aged 18 to 49 years, made up the cohort. To increase sequencing depth and limit assay-specific biases, TCR repertoire library preparation and sequencing were carried out by different laboratories using diverse techniques. For each donor, CD4 naive and CD4 memory were each given three plates, CD8 naive was given two plates, and CD8 memory was given one plate. Each donor's leukapheresis produced roughly between roughly 0.94 and 9.5 billion PBMCs. The study deeply sequenced blood TCR repertoires of about 5 healthy adults to estimate repertoire size and the extent of clonotype sharing between individuals.

Details on this clone: What this receptor recognizes is not known. No base qualities exist here, and no much larger clone lies one base off it.

What the authors observed across the whole study: About 4.5% of naive CD4, 3% to 3.5% of naive CD8, approximately 2.2% of memory CD4, and 0.4% of memory CD8 clonotypes were shared across a few donors. Compared with non-shared clonotypes, the clonotypes found in all four sorted-subset donors had higher generation probabilities. Rarefaction of sorted-subset datasets indicated incomplete sequencing despite the large sequencing depth. Sampling was restricted to blood, and TCR repertoires in tissue are likely to differ from TCR repertoires in blood. Naive subsets generally had larger estimated clonotype richness than memory subsets. Because the study included a small number of donors, the genetic and exposure-history diversity represented was limited. Pairwise subsampling indicated that sequencing depth was expected to affect the degree of clonotype sharing among donors.

Using the deep immunoSEQ assay, TCR CDR3 regions were amplified from genomic DNA by multiplex PCR. Extracted genomic DNA from each cell subset was distributed evenly across all wells of several immunoSEQ 96-well plates, and each plate was treated as a replicate. For sorted subsets, each replicate PCR was loaded with 200 ng genomic DNA, equivalent to 30,000 or so T cell genomes. Purified libraries were quantified with a Qubit 3.0 fluorometer, sized on a Bioanalyzer 2100, and re-quantified with the KAPA Library Quantification kit. Every immunoSEQ 96-well plate was sequenced on a dedicated single-read 150-cycle Illumina NextSeq 550 flow cell. As for how the authors treated the data: Because the immunoSEQ output included only junctional sequences and no quality scores, the filtering could not be the same as the filtering used for full-length reads. Sequences were annotated with PyIR, a Python wrapper for IgBLAST v1.9, and V/J genes and CDR3 were assigned using IMGT germline references. Reads were filtered out if the reads had weak V/J assignments (E-value above 1e-6), no CDR3, stop codons, out-of-frame junctions, or ambiguous translated residues. V3J clonotypes were defined as sequences sharing the same inferred V gene, J gene, and CDR3 amino acid sequence. To compute the percentage overlap between repertoires, the number of shared unique clonotypes was divided by the size of the smaller repertoire. RTK rarefaction, the Chao1 estimator, and Recon v2.1 estimates of unobserved clonotypes were used to assess repertoire richness. Generation probabilities for all TCRbeta clonotypes obtained by the gDNA method from a few donors were computed using OLGA. TCRdb carries this immuneACCESS record with in-frame sequences only. Its versions omit some clonotypes, under half of them owing to an unresolved V gene in the studies checked, with the rest unexplained. Clone size and the V and J calls come from that table; the DNA yielded D and trimming. A total of about 680,000 clones appear in this sample, around 78% of them only once. The top ten hold around 2% of the sample.

For CDR1 and CDR2, the germline V gene lists SGHTA and FQGNSA. Trimming at the junction amounts to 4 bases on V and 5 bases on J, and the germline ends lie 14 bases apart. The CDR3 covers 15 residues, taking in both the cysteine and the phenylalanine. Kept here is only the CDR3 DNA, which spans 45 bases and is read in frame from base 1. The donors were healthy, HIV-negative adults with no recently reported acute infections or vaccinations. Every donor was a Caucasian adult residing in Nashville, Tennessee, USA. Magnetic negative selection was used to enrich CD4+ T cells, after which naive cells were positively selected on CD45RA and the negative fraction became the memory subset. Blood was collected by leukapheresis, and PBMCs were isolated by Ficoll-Histopaque density gradient centrifugation and then cryopreserved in liquid nitrogen vapor phase. Analytical flow cytometry was used to check the purity and quantity of each magnetically sorted T cell population. Each sorted fraction had its genomic DNA isolated and then quantified by UV absorbance on a Nanodrop 2000c.

Sequencing used memory CD4+ T cells sorted from blood. The meaning of the sample's cell subset or site label: CD45RA-negative fraction. This receptor was identified in a woman aged 30 to 39 in good health. The chain was built from TRBV7-2 and TRBJ1-4, and the D gene may be TRBD1, 5 bases matching. The CDR3 protein is CASSWGGIVNEKLFF. The DNA reads as follows: TGTGCCAGCAGCTGGGGGGGGATAGTAAATGAAAAACTGTTTTTT.